Following are 19 T cell receptor beta chains from one sample sequenced in a study of blood T cell repertoires in COVID-19. TCRdb's table, derived via immunoSEQ multiplex PCR, lists solely in-frame clones and lacks some. The top ten clones hold roughly 6.2% of a sample with a few hundred thousand clones, approximately 90% of them seen once. The specimen was peripheral blood. All receptors come from a man in his 60s who had recovered from COVID-19.

This clone was seen just once. The rearrangement links TRBV9 to TRBJ1-2; D not resolved. The germline CDR1 and CDR2 sequences are SGDLS and YYNGEE. The CDR3 length is 13 residues. Trimming pared 3 bases from V and 5 bases from J, leaving 11 bases between. The CDR3 bases are TGTGCCAGCAGCGCCCCTGGAGGTTATGGCTACACCTTC. Amino acid sequence: CASSAPGGYGYTF.

The V gene is TRBV18, the J gene TRBJ2-1; a possible D gene is TRBD2 (6 bases). V dropped 0 bases and J dropped 0 bases, with 12 bases sitting between them. The length of the CDR3 is 17 residues. Germline V gene sequence: CDR1 KGHSH, CDR2 LQKENI. The CDR3: CASSPPGGSRSYNEQFF. CDR3 in DNA: TGTGCCAGCTCACCACCGGGAGGTTCCCGCTCCTACAATGAGCAGTTCTTC. The complete variable domain, with remaining parts taken from reference TRBV18 and TRBJ2-1, reads NAGVMQNPRHLVRRRGQEARLRCSPMKGHSHVYWYRQLPEEGLKFMVYLQKENIIDESGMPKERFSAEFPKEGPSILRIQQVVRGDSAAYFCASSPPGGSRSYNEQFFGPGTRLTVL.

The chain joins TRBV28 to TRBJ2-3; possible D gene TRBD1, 7 bases. The germline CDR1 and CDR2 sequences are MDHEN and SYDVKM. CDR3 length equals 16 residues. Between the trimmed V and J ends, which lost 5 bases and 3 bases, there was a span of 18 bases. The CDR3: CASSPGTAGATDTQYF. CDR3 coding DNA: TGTGCCAGCAGTCCCGGGACAGCGGGTGCGACAGATACGCAGTATTTT.

This chain links TRBV5-6 with TRBJ1-2; D gene ambiguous. The V gene's germline CDR1 is SGHDT and CDR2 YYEEEE. The CDR3 contains 14 residues. The V gene lost 0 bases and the J gene lost 7 bases, with 13 bases spanning the gap. CDR3 sequence: CASSLVGPAGGYTF. The CDR3 DNA reads TGTGCCAGCAGCTTGGTCGGGCCCGCGGGTGGCTACACCTTC.

The chain combines TRBV27 with TRBJ2-7; D possibly corresponds to TRBD2 (7 bases). Germline CDR1 is MNHEY and CDR2 is SMNVEV (reference sequence). CDR3 size: 15 residues. The V end lost 4 bases, the J end lost 3 bases, and 16 bases lay between the germline ends. This CDR3 reads CASSSAVGGLYEQYF. CDR3 sequence (DNA): TGTGCCAGCAGTTCAGCAGTCGGGGGGCTCTACGAGCAGTACTTC.

This chain uses TRBV19 with TRBJ1-1; D is perhaps TRBD1 (5 bases). Trimming left V 5 bases short and J 10 bases short, with 17 bases between. Germline V gives CDR1 LNHDA, CDR2 SQIVND (reference sequence). The length of the CDR3 is 13 residues. CDR3 in DNA: TGTGCCAGTAGTTTTAGCTTAGGACAAGGAGCTTTCTTT. Its protein product is CASSFSLGQGAFF.

This chain connects TRBV5-1 to TRBJ2-2; 7 nucleotides agree with TRBD2. Losses at the gene ends were 4 bases for V and 5 bases for J; bases not matched to a gene: 8. Per germline, CDR1 SGHRS and CDR2 YFSETQ. This CDR3 region has 15 residues. The CDR3 loop is CASSPLAEPTGELFF. DNA of the CDR3: TGCGCCAGCAGCCCTCTAGCGGAACCGACCGGGGAGCTGTTTTTT.

This chain joins TRBV5-5 and TRBJ1-2, with D possibly TRBD1 on 5 matching bases. The V and J ends lost 1 base and 5 bases respectively, with 15 bases between them. Germline V gene data show CDR1 as SGHKS and CDR2 as YYEKEE (reference sequence). The CDR3 length is 15 residues. The CDR3 region is CASSLFSGSEYGYTF. DNA for the CDR3: TGTGCCAGCAGCTTGTTCTCAGGGTCGGAATATGGCTACACCTTC.

This chain connects TRBV9 to TRBJ2-7; D gene unclear. CDR1 and CDR2 from the germline V gene are SGDLS and YYNGEE. This CDR3 is built from 15 residues. The V gene lost 0 bases and the J gene lost 2 bases, with 12 bases spanning the gap. The CDR3 spells CASSVGLGSPYEQYF. CDR3 DNA sequence: TGTGCCAGCAGCGTAGGGTTGGGCTCTCCCTACGAGCAGTACTTC.

This chain joins TRBV30 and TRBJ1-6; tentatively, D is TRBD1 (6 bases). The CDR3 contains 13 residues. The germline V gene encodes CDR1 GTSNPN and CDR2 SVGIG (reference sequence). Deletions cut 5 bases from V and 7 bases from J, with 12 bases between. CDR3 nucleotides: TGTGCCTGGGCCCGACAGGTAAATTCACCCCTCCACTTT. Encoded protein: CAWARQVNSPLHF. Using reference TRBV30 and TRBJ1-6 for the parts outside the CDR3, the full variable domain is SQTIHQWPATLVQPVGSPLSLECTVEGTSNPNLYWYRQAAGRGLQLLFYSVGIGQISSEVPQNLSASRPQDRQFILSSKKLLLSDSGFYLCAWARQVNSPLHFGNGTRLTVT.

The V gene is TRBV30, the J gene TRBJ1-2; no reliable D call. Per germline, CDR1 GTSNPN and CDR2 SVGIG (reference sequence). The CDR3 runs to 14 residues. V shed 2 bases and J shed 4 bases, with 14 bases lying between them. CDR3 region: CAWSPMSPGYGYTF. CDR3 coding DNA: TGTGCCTGGAGTCCCATGTCCCCGGGCTATGGCTACACCTTC.

The gene calls are TRBV3-1 (or the pseudogene TRBV3-2) and TRBJ2-7; D may be TRBD1 (6 bases). This CDR3 contains 20 residues. Trimming removed 0 bases at V and 0 bases at J, with 24 bases between. Germline lookup yields CDR1 LGHDT and CDR2 YNNKEL (reference sequence). CDR3 nucleotides: TGTGCCAGCAGCCAAGATCCTGGGCGGGTTCTTCAGGGGAGCTCCTACGAGCAGTACTTC. Amino acids: CASSQDPGRVLQGSSYEQYF.

The rearrangement uses TRBV19 and TRBJ2-7, with TRBD2 identical over 7 bases. V dropped 8 bases and J dropped 7; count of bases not matched to a gene: 17. Germline V gene sequence: CDR1 LNHDA, CDR2 SQIVND (reference sequence). CDR3 length: 15 amino acids. In DNA form, the CDR3 reads TGTGCCAGTTCTTCCACTAGCGCTATGATGAGGGAGCAGTACTTC. Protein product: CASSSTSAMMREQYF.

The chain carries TRBV12-5 and TRBJ1-6; no definite D call. The CDR3 extends over 13 amino acids. V lost 4 bases to trimming and J lost 8 bases, with 9 bases between them. CDR1 and CDR2 from the germline V gene are LGHNT and FRNRAP. CDR3 loop: CASGSGVYSPLHF. For the CDR3, the DNA is TGTGCTAGTGGTTCCGGGGTGTATTCACCCCTCCACTTT.

The chain uses TRBV28 and TRBJ2-1; maybe TRBD2 (5 bases). V was trimmed by 1 base and J by 6 bases, leaving 13 bases between them. Germline V CDR1 and CDR2: MDHEN, SYDVKM. The CDR3 totals 15 residues. The CDR3 region is CASSLSEGYSNEQFF. The CDR3, as DNA: TGTGCCAGCAGTTTATCAGAGGGCTACTCCAATGAGCAGTTCTTC.

V is TRBV24-1 and J is TRBJ1-5, with TRBD1 matching 10 bases. V lost 4 bases and J lost 7; bases outside the gene matches: 3. Germline V gene lookup returns CDR1 KGHDR and CDR2 SFDVKD. The CDR3 has 14 amino acids. The CDR3 coding sequence is TGTGCCACCAGTGAAAGGACAGGGGGACAGCCCCAGCATTTT. Protein product: CATSERTGGQPQHF.

The chain couples TRBV5-1 to TRBJ2-1; 7 positions match TRBD2. Germline V lookup: CDR1 SGHRS, CDR2 YFSETQ. The CDR3 loop spans 15 amino acids. V lost 0 bases and J lost 6; bases outside the gene matches: 6. The CDR3 nucleotides are TGCGCCAGCAGCTTGGAGGGAGGGGTAAGCAATGAGCAGTTCTTC. Protein sequence: CASSLEGGVSNEQFF.

This clone came up once. The V gene is TRBV12-3 or TRBV12-4, the J gene TRBJ1-2; 7 bases agree with TRBD1. The V gene end was trimmed by 5 bases and the J gene end by 8 bases; junction bases not matched to a gene: 5. This CDR3 is 12 amino acids long. DNA of the CDR3: TGTGCCAGCAGTGCGCCAGGGGGAGGCTACACCTTC. This sequence encodes CASSAPGGGYTF.

In its sample, this clone was seen once. V and J are TRBV19 and TRBJ1-1; 10 nucleotides align to TRBD1. Per the germline V gene, CDR1 is LNHDA and CDR2 is SQIVND (reference sequence). The CDR3 consists of 15 residues. J gave up 2 bases and V 5 bases, and 5 bases lay outside the gene matches. The CDR3 loop reads CASSGTGALNTEAFF. In nucleotides, the CDR3 is TGTGCCAGTAGTGGGACAGGGGCTTTAAACACTGAAGCTTTCTTT.